These 17 T cell receptor beta chains were all obtained from the same sample, sequenced in a study of post-analysis software for immune sequencing data. cDNA libraries for TCR beta contained unique molecular identifiers. MiXCR was run by TCRdb on the PCR reads, yielding one entry per CDR3 protein. This sample has about 200,000 distinct CDR3 sequences, with 29% found just once. Study results and caveats: Patients carried a few TRBV segments more frequently than controls did, and TRBV5-6, TRBV5-1 and TRBV20-1 were among them.

No antigens are known for them. Sequences were obtained from blood. The receptors shown here come from a girl aged 2-17 years with multiple sclerosis.

This clonotype has a handful of counts. This clone may be a read error of a much larger clone one base away. The chain joins TRBV5-1 to TRBJ2-5; D remains ambiguous. This CDR3 region has 12 residues. Germline V gene data show CDR1 as SGHRS and CDR2 as YFSETQ. Trimming took 2 bases from V and 11 from J, leaving 13 bases between them. CDR3 DNA sequence: TGCGCCAGCAGCTTCCAGTTAGATGAGCAGTACTTC. Translating gives CASSFQLDEQYF.

The V and J genes are TRBV10-3 and TRBJ2-5, with unresolved D. The V end was cut by 0 bases, the J end by 4 bases, with 9 bases between. Germline V gene lookup returns CDR1 ENHRY and CDR2 SYGVKD. CDR3 length: 14 amino acids. The CDR3 protein is CAISESGERETQYF. The CDR3 nucleotides are TGTGCCATCAGTGAGTCTGGGGAACGAGAGACCCAGTACTTC.

This chain links TRBV5-1 with TRBJ2-6; 12 bases map to TRBD2. V was pared by 5 bases and J by 0 bases, with 6 bases of the junction left unmatched. The CDR3 length is 18 residues. CDR1 is SGHRS, CDR2 YFSETQ, per germline. The CDR3 DNA follows: TGCGCCAGCAGGGACCAACTAGCGGGAGGCTCTGGGGCCAACGTCCTGACTTTC. Its translation is CASRDQLAGGSGANVLTF.

Many counts were recorded for this clonotype. The V and J genes are TRBV7-9 and TRBJ2-3; D not resolved. V lost 1 base and J 1 base, leaving 3 bases between the germline ends. CDR3 length: 13 residues. CDR1 and CDR2 from the germline V gene are SEHNR and FQNEAQ (reference sequence). The CDR3 protein is CASSLGGTDTQYF. The CDR3, as DNA: TGTGCCAGCAGCTTAGGGGGCACAGATACGCAGTATTTT. Combining the CDR3 with reference TRBV7-9 and TRBJ2-3 gives the whole variable domain DTGVSQNPRHKITKRGQNVTFRCDPISEHNRLYWYRQTLGQGPEFLTYFQNEAQLEKSRLLSDRFSAERPKGSFSTLEIQRTEQGDSAMYLCASSLGGTDTQYFGPGTRLTVL.

Many counts were recorded for this clonotype. This sequence joins TRBV6-5 and TRBJ1-2; the D gene is possibly TRBD1 (6 bases). The V and J ends lost 3 bases and 4 bases respectively, with 9 bases between them. The germline V gene has CDR1 MNHEY and CDR2 SVGAGI. The CDR3 is 13 residues long. CDR3 region: CASSYVGGYGYTF. The CDR3 DNA reads TGTGCCAGCAGTTATGTAGGGGGCTATGGCTACACCTTC.

This clonotype was picked up many times. V gene TRBV7-9 combines with J gene TRBJ1-2, with a weak D call TRBD1 (6 bases). CDR3 length: 14 amino acids. Germline-derived CDR1 and CDR2 are SEHNR and FQNEAQ (reference sequence). Between the trimmed V and J ends, which lost 6 bases and 6 bases, there was a span of 17 bases. CDR3 loop: CASRPLQGPHGYTF. CDR3 DNA: TGTGCCAGCAGGCCCCTGCAGGGGCCCCATGGCTACACCTTC.

This clonotype was seen repeatedly, ten times or more. V and J are TRBV10-3 and TRBJ2-7; the match to TRBD2 covers 11 bases. CDR1 is ENHRY, CDR2 SYGVKD, per germline. V was pared by 4 bases and J by 4 bases, with 9 bases of the junction left unmatched. The CDR3 loop spans 16 amino acids. In nucleotides, the CDR3 is TGTGCCATCAGTGGGACTAGCGGGTTTGGGTCGTACGAGCAGTACTTC. It is translated as CAISGTSGFGSYEQYF.

This clonotype was counted many times. The chain employs TRBV5-1 and TRBJ2-3; D remains unclear. This CDR3 is 15 amino acids long. Trimming shortened V by 0 bases and J by 2 bases, and 10 bases separated the two germline ends. From germline, CDR1 is SGHRS and CDR2 YFSETQ. CDR3 in DNA: TGCGCCAGCAGCTTGGAGGCCAGATTCACAGATACGCAGTATTTT. Its translation: CASSLEARFTDTQYF.

The chain employs TRBV7-9 and TRBJ2-1; TRBD2 matches at 15 bases. CDR3 length equals 18 residues. The junction had 8 bases not matched to a gene; V was cut back by 0 bases and J by 8 bases. Germline V CDR1 and CDR2: SEHNR, FQNEAQ (reference sequence). The CDR3 loop is CASSLAQGLAGGSDEQFF. The CDR3 DNA sequence: TGTGCCAGCAGCTTAGCGCAGGGACTAGCGGGAGGATCGGATGAGCAGTTCTTC.

The rearrangement joins TRBV4-1 to TRBJ1-5; 8 nucleotides line up with TRBD1. CDR1 is MGHRA and CDR2 is YSYEKL in the germline V gene. There are 15 residues in the CDR3. With V trimmed by 5 bases and J by 2 bases, 5 bases remained unmatched. The CDR3: CASSTPGQGNQPQHF. DNA of the CDR3: TGCGCCAGCAGCACACCGGGACAGGGCAATCAGCCCCAGCATTTT.

The chain carries TRBV7-2 and TRBJ2-2, with 9 bases fitting TRBD1. Trimming cost V 5 bases and J 5 bases; bases outside gene matches: 9. CDR1 is SGHTA, CDR2 FQGNSA, per germline. CDR3 length equals 16 residues. The CDR3 nucleotides read TGTGCCAGCAGCGAAAGACGACAGGGGGTGACCGGGGAGCTGTTTTTT. Translating gives CASSERRQGVTGELFF.

This clonotype was counted many times. The V and J genes are TRBV5-1 and TRBJ1-1; weak D call: TRBD1 (5 bases). Germline V gene lookup returns CDR1 SGHRS and CDR2 YFSETQ. The CDR3 has 16 residues. The V and J ends lost 3 bases and 0 bases respectively, with 15 bases between them. The CDR3 sequence: CASSSDRTRMNTEAFF. In DNA, the CDR3 is TGCGCCAGCAGCTCTGATCGGACACGAATGAACACTGAAGCTTTCTTT. The variable domain in full, with the rest retrieved from reference TRBV5-1 and TRBJ1-1, is KAGVTQTPRYLIKTRGQQVTLSCSPISGHRSVSWYQQTPGQGLQFLFEYFSETQRNKGNFPGRFSGRQFSNSRSEMNVSTLELGDSALYLCASSSDRTRMNTEAFFGQGTRLTVV.

This rearrangement joins TRBV6-6 to TRBJ2-1, with 9 bases identical to TRBD1. J gave up 4 bases and V 11 bases, and 15 bases lay outside the gene matches. Germline CDR1 is MNHNY and CDR2 is SVGAGI (reference sequence). The CDR3 has 16 residues. CDR3 bases: TGTGCCGGCATCTACGCGGACAGGGGCCTTTACAATGAGCAGTTCTTC. This gives the protein CAGIYADRGLYNEQFF.

In its sample, this clonotype was seen many times. The chain recombines TRBV5-1 with TRBJ2-5, with 15 bases that match TRBD2. The germline V gene has CDR1 SGHRS and CDR2 YFSETQ. The V segment lost 4 bases and the J segment 11 bases; nucleotides outside the gene matches: 18. CDR3 length equals 18 residues. The CDR3 coding sequence is TGCGCCAGCAGCCCCCGACGGACTAGCGGGGGGGCTTCGGGTGAGCAGTACTTC. Its translation is CASSPRRTSGGASGEQYF.

This clonotype showed up just a few times. The V call is TRBV4-1, the J call TRBJ1-2; D is uncertain. The CDR3 runs to 13 residues. Germline V CDR1 and CDR2: MGHRA, YSYEKL. V lost 1 base to trimming and J lost 5 bases, with 8 bases between them. The CDR3 here is CASSQVGGYGYTF. In DNA, the CDR3 is TGCGCCAGCAGCCAAGTGGGTGGGTATGGCTACACCTTC.

The chain links TRBV20-1 to TRBJ1-1; tentative D call: TRBD1 (6 bases). Trimming took 4 bases from V and 4 from J, leaving 16 bases between them. Germline CDR1 DFQATT, CDR2 SNEGSKA (reference sequence). The CDR3 contains 14 residues. The CDR3 protein is CSAISGAMSTEAFF. DNA of the CDR3: TGCAGTGCTATTTCGGGGGCGATGAGCACTGAAGCTTTCTTT.

The chain combines TRBV20-1 with TRBJ1-5; 10 bases line up with TRBD1. Germline CDR1 and CDR2: DFQATT and SNEGSKA (reference sequence). The CDR3 totals 15 residues. V lost 4 bases to trimming and J lost 5 bases; unmatched junction nucleotides: 8. The CDR3 protein is CSAMHGTGVHQPQHF. The CDR3 DNA reads as TGCAGTGCTATGCACGGGACAGGGGTCCATCAGCCCCAGCATTTT.